Given below is one TCR beta chain in context. The antigen is unknown. The V gene lost 4 bases and the J gene lost 4 bases, with 11 bases spanning the gap. The CDR3 is made up of 13 amino acids. Looked up from germline, CDR1 is PRHDT and CDR2 is FYEKMQ (reference sequence). TCRdb re-called the reads through MiXCR, storing one row per CDR3 protein. The top ten hold around 13% of the sample, which has approximately 500,000 distinct CDR3 sequences, 26% seen once. The data are from a study of T cell repertoires in cytomegalovirus infection. Study-wide points: In two of eight donors, the top clonotype was HLA-C-restricted CMV-specific. Identification of carriers of CMV plus the relevant HLA was achieved through cumulative public TCR beta family frequency.

The chain uses TRBV13 and TRBJ2-7, with D hard to call. Source material: PBMCs. This receptor was identified in a human donor in good health (CMV status not recorded). Some clones in this sample may be carry-over from other donors' samples. CDR3 region: CASSSYDGYEQYF. CDR3 DNA: TGTGCCAGCAGCTCCTACGATGGTTACGAGCAGTACTTC.